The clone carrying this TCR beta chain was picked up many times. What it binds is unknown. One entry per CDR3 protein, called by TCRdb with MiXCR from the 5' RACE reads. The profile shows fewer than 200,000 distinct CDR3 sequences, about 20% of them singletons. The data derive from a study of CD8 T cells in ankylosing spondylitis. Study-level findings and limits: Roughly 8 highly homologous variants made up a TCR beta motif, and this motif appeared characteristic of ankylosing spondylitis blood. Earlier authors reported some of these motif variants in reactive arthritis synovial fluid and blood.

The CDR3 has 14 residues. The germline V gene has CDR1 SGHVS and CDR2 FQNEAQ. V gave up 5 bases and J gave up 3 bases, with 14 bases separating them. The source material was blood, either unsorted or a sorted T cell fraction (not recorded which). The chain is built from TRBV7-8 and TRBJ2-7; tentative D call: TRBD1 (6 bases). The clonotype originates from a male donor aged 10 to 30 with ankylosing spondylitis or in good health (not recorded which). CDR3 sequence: CASSTQGRGYEQYF. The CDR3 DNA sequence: TGTGCCAGCAGCACACAGGGTCGGGGCTACGAGCAGTACTTC.